The 12 T cell receptor beta chains presented below share a single source sample, sequenced in a study of technical replicates of blood from a handful of donors. Using immunoSEQ multiplex PCR, the repertoire was profiled, and TCRdb retains in-frame clones only, with some absent. The sample includes 65,000 to 90,000 clones, over 95% seen only once; the top ten take roughly 0.2%. Sequences were obtained from T cells isolated from PBMCs. The receptors originated from a human donor in good health.

This rearrangement joins TRBV5-1 to TRBJ1-1; unclear D gene. V dropped 0 bases and J dropped 1 base, with 7 bases sitting between them. The CDR3 loop spans 14 amino acids. Germline CDR1 reads SGHRS; CDR2 reads YFSETQ. CDR3 amino acids: CASSLVTANTEAFF. The CDR3 DNA follows: TGCGCCAGCAGCTTGGTTACAGCGAACACTGAAGCTTTCTTT.

The genes are TRBV7-3 and TRBJ1-1; the match to TRBD1 covers 12 bases. CDR1 SGHTA and CDR2 FQGTGA come from the germline V gene. The CDR3 sequence is 16 residues long. The V segment lost 6 bases and the J segment 7 bases; nucleotides outside the gene matches: 12. The CDR3: CASRLGPGQGALEAFF. CDR3 nucleotides: TGTGCCAGCAGGTTGGGCCCGGGACAGGGGGCGCTTGAAGCTTTCTTT.

The V call is TRBV5-6, the J call TRBJ2-7; 12 bases match TRBD2. Unmatched junction bases numbered 8, after V lost 3 bases and J lost 1 base. CDR1 is SGHDT, CDR2 YYEEEE, per germline. The CDR3 spans 17 residues. Written as DNA, the CDR3 is TGTGCCAGCAGCTACGGACTAGCGGGGTCAGCTTCCTACGAGCAGTACTTC. It specifies CASSYGLAGSASYEQYF.

The rearrangement links TRBV6-5 to TRBJ1-1, with unresolved D. CDR3 length: 12 residues. Germline V gene lookup returns CDR1 MNHEY and CDR2 SVGAGI. Between the trimmed V and J ends, which lost 0 bases and 7 bases, there was a span of 6 bases. CDR3: CASSYSSVEAFF. The CDR3 DNA follows: TGTGCCAGCAGTTACTCTTCTGTTGAAGCTTTCTTT.

The chain uses TRBV2 and TRBJ1-2; perhaps TRBD1 as D (5 bases). The length of the CDR3 is 13 residues. Trimming removed 3 bases at V and 4 bases at J, with 9 bases between. Germline V gene data show CDR1 as SNHLY and CDR2 as FYNNEI. CDR3 loop: CASSDSDIYGYTF. CDR3 DNA: TGTGCCAGCAGTGACTCGGACATCTATGGCTACACCTTC.

The chain employs TRBV28 and TRBJ2-7, with D perhaps TRBD1 (5 bases). Looked up from germline, CDR1 is MDHEN and CDR2 is SYDVKM. This CDR3 has 15 residues. V was clipped by 3 bases and J by 3 bases, with 15 bases between them. This CDR3 reads CASSFLGIGVYEQYF. CDR3 in DNA: TGTGCCAGCAGTTTTCTAGGGATAGGGGTCTACGAGCAGTACTTC.

The V call is TRBV19, the J call TRBJ2-7; D unclear. Germline lookup yields CDR1 LNHDA and CDR2 SQIVND (reference sequence). This CDR3 region has 12 residues. V was shortened by 6 bases and J by 0 bases, with 6 bases between the two germline ends. The CDR3 sequence: CASSSASYEQYF. The CDR3 DNA sequence: TGTGCCAGTAGCAGCGCCTCCTACGAGCAGTACTTC.

A single count supports this clone. The CDR3, as DNA: TGTGCCAGCAGCTTAGTGACCCGGGAGGGGGGCTACACCTTC. Amino acids: CASSLVTREGGYTF. The chain combines TRBV11-2 with TRBJ1-2; a weak D match, TRBD1 (5 bases). CDR3 size: 14 residues. Looked up from germline, CDR1 is SGHAT and CDR2 is FQNNGV. Trimming removed 1 base at V and 8 bases at J, with 14 bases between.

The chain has TRBV9 and TRBJ1-1; no firm D call. This CDR3 comprises 13 residues. V lost 0 bases, J lost 1 base, and 4 bases lay in between. The V gene's germline CDR1 is SGDLS and CDR2 YYNGEE. CDR3 in DNA: TGTGCCAGCAGCGTAGCTTCGAACACTGAAGCTTTCTTT. It translates to CASSVASNTEAFF. Supplemented by reference TRBV9 and TRBJ1-1, the full variable domain reads DSGVTQTPKHLITATGQRVTLRCSPRSGDLSVYWYQQSLDQGLQFLIQYYNGEERAKGNILERFSAQQFPDLHSELNLSSLELGDSALYFCASSVASNTEAFFGQGTRLTVV.

This sequence joins TRBV6-1 and TRBJ2-7, with a possible D match to TRBD1 (6 bases). Germline lookup yields CDR1 MNHNS and CDR2 SASEGT. V dropped 6 bases and J dropped 4 bases, with 16 bases sitting between them. This CDR3 comprises 14 residues. DNA for the CDR3: TGTGCCAGCAGCGGGTGGGGGCAGATGTACGAGCAGTACTTC. Its translation is CASSGWGQMYEQYF.

The gene calls are TRBV4-1 and TRBJ2-3; 8 bases match TRBD2. The CDR3 totals 15 residues. The V and J ends lost 1 base and 8 bases, in that order; junction bases with no gene match: 8. Germline V gene sequence: CDR1 MGHRA, CDR2 YSYEKL. As DNA, the CDR3 is TGCGCCAGCAGCCAAGGATTAGCGGGATCTGGTACGCAGTATTTT. Protein sequence: CASSQGLAGSGTQYF.

The rearrangement joins TRBV6-5 to TRBJ2-7; D gene uncertain. Per the germline V gene, CDR1 is MNHEY and CDR2 is SVGAGI. V dropped 8 bases and J dropped 3 bases, with 11 bases sitting between them. The CDR3 is made up of 12 amino acids. DNA for the CDR3: TGTGCCAGCTCTTACAACAACTACGAGCAGTACTTC. Its protein is CASSYNNYEQYF.